This TCR beta chain stems from a study of identical twins. Whole-study findings and limits: Models underestimated TCR alpha sharing (out-of-frame) in monozygotic twins. The authors drew conclusions from cross-sectional statistical analysis rather than following the same donors. Beta clonotypes that were abundant in cord blood contained fewer insertions, a pattern absent from memory repertoires.

This clonotype appeared many times. Its specificity is unknown. CDR1 MGHRA and CDR2 YSYEKL come from the germline V gene. The CDR3 extends over 11 amino acids. V lost 2 bases, J lost 5 bases, and 3 bases lay in between. A template switching step contributed a universal primer site, while unique molecular identifiers were present in the cDNA. TCRdb reprocessed the 5' RACE reads via MiXCR and lists one record per CDR3 protein. The sample has more than 650,000 distinct CDR3 sequences, 5.5% to 6.5% seen once. The sequence came from a man in his late teens or twenties in good health. V usage is TRBV4-1 and J usage is TRBJ2-5; D is undetermined. The specimen sequenced was naive T cells sorted from blood. CDR3 bases: TGCGCCAGCAGCCAACTGGAGACCCAGTACTTC. Translated, it gives CASSQLETQYF.